Detailed here is one T cell receptor beta chain. This record belongs to a study of shared T cell receptors in the human thymus. V dropped 6 bases and J dropped 0 bases, with 21 bases sitting between them. The CDR3 consists of 17 residues. CDR1 is SQVTM and CDR2 is ANQGSEA in the germline V gene. Produced via immunoSEQ multiplex PCR; TCRdb's table is partial and in-frame only. The table includes under 700,000 clones, about 84% detected once. These data were likewise used in another study, on human thymus T cells. Turning to that study: Donation came from healthy Finnish infants having corrective surgery for congenital heart defects. Thymus specimens were resections from corrective heart surgery. Usage of V and J genes appeared biased in thymic and blood repertoires. Related research described thymic repertoires that were highly overlapping among unrelated individuals.

The sequenced sample consisted of thymocytes. The clonotype originates from a boy younger than two with a congenital heart defect. The chain employs TRBV29-1 and TRBJ2-1; weak D call: TRBD1 (6 bases). The CDR3 DNA reads TGCAGCGTATCACCTGGGGCTGGACAGCCCTCCTACAATGAGCAGTTCTTC. Translated: CSVSPGAGQPSYNEQFF.